This T cell receptor beta chain was identified during a study of T cell repertoires in aging, cancer and after chemotherapy. Whole-study context: Donor ages fell into six groups from 30 or younger up to 70 or older. Clear clonal overlap appeared across healthy donor samples taken over several months to years. Findings of the study overall: In each cancer cohort, median generation probability increased across chemotherapy, suggesting thymic output rebounded.

In regard to this clonotype: Its antigen remains unknown.

Amplification of TCR beta used genomic DNA extracted from peripheral blood. CDR1 is SGHNT and CDR2 is YENEEA in the germline V gene. V dropped 6 bases and J dropped 4; count of bases not matched to a gene: 13. This CDR3 has 16 amino acids. Multiplex touch-down PCR with TRB-A/B primers amplified rearranged V-D-J TRB sequences. TCRdb called the multiplex PCR reads again in MiXCR, with one record for every CDR3 protein. Among about 8,800 distinct CDR3 sequences listed, around 35% were seen once. The sequence was obtained from a human donor in good health. The chain employs TRBV11-3 and TRBJ2-7, with 9 bases matching TRBD1. Sequenced input: blood. The CDR3 reads CASRSGTGRGAYEQYF. CDR3 nucleotides: TGTGCCAGCAGATCAGGGACAGGGAGGGGGGCTTACGAGCAGTACTTC.